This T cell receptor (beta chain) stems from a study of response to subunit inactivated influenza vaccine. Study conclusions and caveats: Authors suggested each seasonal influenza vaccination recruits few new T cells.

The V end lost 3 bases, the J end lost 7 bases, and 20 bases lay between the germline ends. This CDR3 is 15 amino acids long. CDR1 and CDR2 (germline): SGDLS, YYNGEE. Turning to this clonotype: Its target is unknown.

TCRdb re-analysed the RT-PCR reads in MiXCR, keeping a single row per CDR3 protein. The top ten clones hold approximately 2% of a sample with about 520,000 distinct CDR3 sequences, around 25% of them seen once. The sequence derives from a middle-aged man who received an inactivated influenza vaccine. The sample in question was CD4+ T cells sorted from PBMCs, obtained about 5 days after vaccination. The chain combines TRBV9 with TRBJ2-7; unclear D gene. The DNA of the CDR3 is TGTGCCAGCAGCGCAAAATCGGACGCCCTGGGAGAGCAGTACTTC. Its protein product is CASSAKSDALGEQYF.